Following are 9 T cell receptor beta chains from one sample sequenced in a study of cytomegalovirus exposure and HLA in healthy donors. It was with 60 Vbeta and 13 Jbeta primers that the PCR ran. TCRdb's copy holds only in-frame clones and misses some; the assay was immunoSEQ multiplex PCR. This sample has about 160,000 clones, with 70% to 75% found just once. Specimen: PBMCs. These receptor sequences come from a man younger than 35 in good health and CMV-seropositive.

The chain couples TRBV20-1 to TRBJ2-7, with D possibly matching TRBD2 (5 bases). The CDR3 contains 11 residues. V lost 0 bases to trimming and J lost 6 bases, with 6 bases between them. CDR1 is DFQATT and CDR2 is SNEGSKA in the germline V gene (reference sequence). The CDR3 DNA reads as TGCAGTGCTAGAGAGGGAGTCGAGCAGTACGTC. Translating it yields CSAREGVEQYV.

V is TRBV29-1 and J is TRBJ2-5; 11 nucleotides line up with TRBD1. Trimming cost V 3 bases and J 3 bases; bases outside gene matches: 3. Looked up from germline, CDR1 is SQVTM and CDR2 is ANQGSEA. The CDR3 totals 14 residues. The CDR3 DNA reads TGCAGCGTTGAGGGACAGGGGGTAGAAGAGACCCAGTACTTC. Its protein product is CSVEGQGVEETQYF.

Only a few counts were recorded for this clone. This chain links TRBV5-6 with TRBJ2-1, with D perhaps TRBD2 (5 bases). Germline loops: CDR1 SGHDT, CDR2 YYEEEE. This CDR3 has 14 amino acids. Trimming pared 2 bases from V and 9 bases from J, leaving 15 bases between. The CDR3 DNA is TGTGCCAGCAGCTTCGGCGGGCGGCGGTTTGAGCAGTTCTTC. Amino acids: CASSFGGRRFEQFF. Full variable domain (missing parts from reference TRBV5-6 and TRBJ2-1): DAGVTQSPTHLIKTRGQQVTLRCSPKSGHDTVSWYQQALGQGPQFIFQYYEEEERQRGNFPDRFSGHQFPNYSSELNVNALLLGDSALYLCASSFGGRRFEQFFGPGTRLTVL.

In this sample, this clone turned up a few times. The chain combines TRBV4-2 with TRBJ2-3, with 9 nucleotides matching TRBD1. This CDR3 has 14 amino acids. Germline values: CDR1 LGHNA, CDR2 YNFKEQ. J was trimmed by 5 bases and V by 6 bases; bases with no gene match: 6. The CDR3 loop reads CASRQGAREDTQYF. The CDR3, as DNA: TGTGCCAGCAGACAGGGGGCGCGTGAAGATACGCAGTATTTT.

The V gene is TRBV10-2, the J gene TRBJ2-7; D unresolved. Trimming removed 3 bases from V and 6 bases from J, with 12 bases in between. CDR1 is WSHSY, CDR2 SAAADI, per germline. The length of the CDR3 is 13 residues. Here the CDR3 DNA reads TGCGCCAGCAGTGATGACGTGAGAGGCGAGCAGTACGTC. It yields the protein CASSDDVRGEQYV.

The J gene is TRBJ1-1, the V gene TRBV2; 8 bases are shared with TRBD1. The germline gives CDR1 SNHLY, CDR2 FYNNEI. The trim removed 8 bases at V and 1 base at J, leaving 6 bases unmatched. The CDR3 has 14 amino acids. The CDR3 DNA sequence: TGTGCCAGCCGCCGGGACAGGACGAACACTGAAGCTTTCTTT. Encoded protein: CASRRDRTNTEAFF.

The chain combines TRBV9 with TRBJ2-2, with D possibly matching TRBD2 (7 bases). CDR1 SGDLS and CDR2 YYNGEE come from the germline V gene. V was cut by 3 bases and J by 6 bases, with 9 bases left in between. CDR3 size: 13 residues. In DNA form, the CDR3 reads TGTGCCAGCAGCGCGGGGGGCCCCGGGGAGCTGTTTTTT. It specifies CASSAGGPGELFF. Drawing the rest from reference TRBV9 and TRBJ2-2, the complete variable domain is DSGVTQTPKHLITATGQRVTLRCSPRSGDLSVYWYQQSLDQGLQFLIQYYNGEERAKGNILERFSAQQFPDLHSELNLSSLELGDSALYFCASSAGGPGELFFGEGSRLTVL.

The rearrangement joins TRBV6-5 to TRBJ1-1; tentative D call: TRBD1 (6 bases). V was cut by 6 bases and J by 1 base, with 12 bases left in between. Germline V CDR1 and CDR2: MNHEY, SVGAGI. This CDR3 is built from 14 residues. The CDR3 here is CASRVGQPNTEAFF. CDR3 sequence (DNA): TGTGCCAGCAGGGTGGGACAACCGAACACTGAAGCTTTCTTT.

The V and J genes are TRBV2 and TRBJ1-5; 7 nucleotides line up with TRBD1. This CDR3 contains 15 residues. In germline, CDR1 is SNHLY, CDR2 FYNNEI. With 3 bases clipped from V and 2 bases from J, the junction kept 4 bases outside the gene matches. For the CDR3, the DNA is TGTGCCAGCAGTGACCGGACAGGTGGCAATCAGCCCCAGCATTTT. Its translation: CASSDRTGGNQPQHF.